A single sample is the source of the 13 T cell receptor beta chains below, sequenced in a study of cytomegalovirus exposure and HLA in healthy donors. The study ran its PCR with 60 Vbeta and 13 Jbeta primers. Method: immunoSEQ multiplex PCR; TCRdb's copy keeps in-frame clones and lacks some. In total, the table holds 75,000 to 95,000 clones. Sequenced: PBMCs. The receptor source for this set is a woman aged 60-70 years in good health and CMV-seronegative.

This sequence joins TRBV18 and TRBJ2-3; 9 bases match TRBD1. V lost 6 bases to trimming and J lost 4 bases; unmatched junction nucleotides: 8. The CDR3 has 15 amino acids. Per the germline V gene, CDR1 is KGHSH and CDR2 is LQKENI. The CDR3 loop reads CASSPGTGSPDTQYF. The CDR3 region has the DNA TGTGCCAGCTCGCCCGGGACAGGGAGCCCAGATACGCAGTATTTT. Based on the CDR3 plus reference TRBV18 and TRBJ2-3, the full variable domain is NAGVMQNPRHLVRRRGQEARLRCSPMKGHSHVYWYRQLPEEGLKFMVYLQKENIIDESGMPKERFSAEFPKEGPSILRIQQVVRGDSAAYFCASSPGTGSPDTQYFGPGTRLTVL.

This chain connects TRBV11-2 to TRBJ1-1, with D maybe TRBD1 (6 bases). Germline V gene sequence: CDR1 SGHAT, CDR2 FQNNGV. Deletions cut 1 base from V and 3 bases from J, with 9 bases between. The CDR3 is 14 amino acids. The CDR3 region is CASSLAGVDTEAFF. The CDR3, as DNA: TGTGCCAGCAGCTTAGCAGGGGTTGACACTGAAGCTTTCTTT.

V is TRBV7-2 and J is TRBJ2-2; D remains unclear. Per the germline V gene, CDR1 is SGHTA and CDR2 is FQGNSA. The CDR3 length is 15 residues. V lost 8 bases to trimming and J lost 3 bases, with 16 bases between them. CDR3 coding DNA: TGTGCCAGCTCTGGTCTCGGAGCTGACACCGGGGAGCTGTTTTTT. Encoded protein: CASSGLGADTGELFF.

The chain recombines TRBV7-8 with TRBJ2-1, with D possibly being TRBD2 (7 bases). Trimming took 3 bases from V and 2 from J, leaving 8 bases between them. The CDR3 is 14 amino acids. Germline V gene data show CDR1 as SGHVS and CDR2 as FQNEAQ. The CDR3 bases are TGTGCCAGCAGCTTGGGGGGGCCCTACAATGAGCAGTTCTTC. Translation: CASSLGGPYNEQFF.

The chain recombines TRBV7-6 with TRBJ2-5; 11 nucleotides line up with TRBD2. The DNA end is a closer match to TRBJ2-7, so the J assignment may be wrong. CDR1 SGHVS and CDR2 FNYEAQ come from the germline V gene. CDR3 size: 15 residues. The CDR3 loop reads CASSTTSGSFHEQYF. The CDR3 bases are TGTGCCAGCAGCACAACTAGCGGGAGTTTCCACGAGCAGTACTTC.

V and J are TRBV2 and TRBJ2-1, with 11 bases lining up with TRBD2. Per the germline V gene, CDR1 is SNHLY and CDR2 is FYNNEI. Trimming at V came to 6 bases and at J to 4 bases, leaving 5 bases not matched to a gene. The CDR3 covers 15 residues. This chain's CDR3 is CASRAGTSGYNEQFF. The CDR3 coding sequence is TGTGCCAGCAGGGCCGGGACTAGCGGTTACAATGAGCAGTTCTTC.

V and J are TRBV6-6 and TRBJ2-1; the D is unclear. CDR3 length: 15 amino acids. V was clipped by 4 bases and J by 1 base, with 11 bases between them. Germline V gene lookup returns CDR1 MNHNY and CDR2 SVGAGI (reference sequence). The CDR3 reads CASSFGTPSYNEQFF. The CDR3 coding sequence is TGTGCCAGCAGTTTCGGTACCCCTTCCTACAATGAGCAGTTCTTC.

The genes are TRBV28 and TRBJ1-5; TRBD1 is a possible D gene (6 bases). Germline CDR1 reads MDHEN; CDR2 reads SYDVKM. The V and J ends lost 3 bases and 2 bases respectively, with 11 bases between them. CDR3 length equals 15 residues. The CDR3, as DNA: TGTGCCAGCAGTTTGGGGGGGGCGGGCAATCAGCCCCAGCATTTT. Protein sequence: CASSLGGAGNQPQHF.

This chain joins TRBV18 and TRBJ2-1; maybe TRBD2 (5 bases). V was pared by 2 bases and J by 0 bases, with 8 bases between. CDR1 is KGHSH, CDR2 LQKENI, per germline. The CDR3 is 15 residues long. For the CDR3, the DNA is TGTGCCAGCTCACCATTCGAGGGCTCCTACAATGAGCAGTTCTTC. It specifies CASSPFEGSYNEQFF.

The chain has TRBV7-2 and TRBJ1-6, with unresolved D. Between the trimmed V and J ends, which lost 5 bases and 11 bases, there was a span of 10 bases. Germline assignment: CDR1 SGHTA and CDR2 FQGNSA. This CDR3 has 12 amino acids. CDR3 coding DNA: TGTGCCAGCAGCCCGCAGGAGGCACCCCTCCACTTT. Residues: CASSPQEAPLHF.

The V gene is TRBV29-1, the J gene TRBJ2-3; TRBD1 might be the D (7 bases). The CDR3 consists of 16 residues. The germline V gene has CDR1 SQVTM and CDR2 ANQGSEA. V lost 4 bases to trimming and J lost 3 bases, with 20 bases between them. CDR3 in amino acids: CSVVGTETGRTDTQYF. The CDR3 region has the DNA TGCAGCGTTGTGGGCACCGAGACAGGGAGGACAGATACGCAGTATTTT.

This chain joins TRBV19 and TRBJ2-7; 11 bases line up with TRBD2. This CDR3 comprises 15 residues. Trimming took 5 bases from V and 4 from J; bases not matched to a gene: 7. Per the germline V gene, CDR1 is LNHDA and CDR2 is SQIVND (reference sequence). In nucleotides, the CDR3 is TGTGCCAGTAGTCGCGCACTAGCGGGAGATTACGAGCAGTACTTC. It codes for CASSRALAGDYEQYF.

V and J are TRBV2 and TRBJ1-5; a possible D gene is TRBD1 (6 bases). The CDR3 contains 14 residues. Trimming left V 7 bases short and J 3 bases short, with 13 bases between. The germline gives CDR1 SNHLY, CDR2 FYNNEI. The DNA for the CDR3 is TGTGCCAGCACCCAACAGGGTGACAATCAGCCCCAGCATTTT. Residues: CASTQQGDNQPQHF. The full variable domain, rest sourced from reference TRBV2 and TRBJ1-5, is EPEVTQTPSHQVTQMGQEVILRCVPISNHLYFYWYRQILGQKVEFLVSFYNNEISEKSEIFDDQFSVERPDGSNFTLKIRSTKLEDSAMYFCASTQQGDNQPQHFGDGTRLSIL.